These T cell receptor beta chains were read from a single sample in a study of control samples from healthy donors and cancer patients. The table came from immunoSEQ multiplex PCR; TCRdb's copy has only in-frame clones and leaves some out. Here the sample spans 90,000 to 150,000 clones, around 88% being singletons. Sequencing input: blood. Every receptor here comes from a man in his forties or fifties in good health. The CDR3 runs from the conserved cysteine through the conserved F or W. The D gene is left open where the match is weak. Not all rows give a size; the values are once, few, many and, for expanded clones, a class.

v_call	clone_size	j_call	cdr3_length	d_call	cdr3_aa	cdr3_nt
TRBV2	.	TRBJ2-1	15	TRBD1	CASSPRTGTLNEQFF	TGTGCCAGCAGTCCCCGGACAGGAACGTTAAATGAGCAGTTCTTC
TRBV6-1	.	TRBJ2-2	16	.	CASSEPSRRGAGELFF	TGTGCCAGCAGTGAACCATCTCGGCGGGGCGCCGGGGAGCTGTTTTTT
TRBV7-2	once	TRBJ1-3	13	.	CASSPRSGNTIYF	TGTGCCAGCAGCCCCAGGAGTGGAAACACCATATATTTT
TRBV4-3	.	TRBJ1-1	15	TRBD1	CASSPGRGRDTEAFF	TGCGCCAGCAGCCCGGGTAGGGGGCGCGACACTGAAGCTTTCTTT
TRBV7-9	.	TRBJ2-1	19	TRBD2	CASSLVPPGLAGDYNEQFF	TGTGCCAGCAGCTTAGTACCACCGGGACTAGCGGGAGATTACAATGAGCAGTTCTTC
TRBV7-8	once	TRBJ2-1	17	TRBD2	CASSLNRASGGLDEQFF	TGTGCCAGCAGCTTAAACAGGGCTAGCGGGGGTCTCGATGAGCAGTTCTTC
TRBV7-9	.	TRBJ1-4	16	.	CASSPGDESTNEKLFF	TGTGCCAGCAGCCCTGGGGACGAGTCAACTAATGAAAAACTGTTTTTT
TRBV5-1	few	TRBJ1-2	13	.	CASTGKGRNGYTF	TGCGCCAGTACAGGGAAGGGGCGAAATGGCTACACCTTC
TRBV5-4	.	TRBJ1-4	14	.	CASSLVGADEKLFF	TGTGCCAGCAGCTTGGTAGGGGCGGACGAAAAACTGTTTTTT
TRBV30	.	TRBJ1-1	12	TRBD1	CAWSSDRGSAFF	TGTGCCTGGAGCTCCGACAGGGGTTCAGCTTTCTTT
TRBV4-3	.	TRBJ1-2	15	TRBD1	CASSQDEGAPWGYTF	TGCGCCAGCAGCCAAGATGAGGGGGCCCCCTGGGGCTACACCTTC
TRBV12-3/TRBV12-4	.	TRBJ1-4	13	.	CASSLASSEKLFF	TGTGCCAGCAGTTTAGCATCGAGTGAAAAACTGTTTTTT
TRBV30	.	TRBJ1-5	14	.	CAWVAWVFYQPQHF	TGTGCCTGGGTAGCTTGGGTCTTTTATCAGCCCCAGCATTTT
TRBV9	.	TRBJ1-6	12	.	CASRGSESPLHF	TGTGCCAGCCGGGGTTCTGAATCACCCCTCCACTTT
TRBV7-6	.	TRBJ1-6	17	TRBD1	CASSLGQGVMWNSPLHF	TGTGCCAGCAGCCTAGGACAGGGGGTTATGTGGAATTCACCCCTCCACTTT
TRBV3-1/TRBV3-2	.	TRBJ2-7	13	.	CASSRGAHIEQYF	TGTGCCAGCAGCCGAGGGGCTCATATCGAGCAGTACTTC
TRBV28	.	TRBJ2-2	15	.	CASSLSAGNTGELFF	TGTGCCAGCAGTTTATCAGCCGGGAACACCGGGGAGCTGTTTTTT
TRBV21-1	.	TRBJ1-1	17	.	CASTSRRTEHMNTEAFF	TGTGCCAGCACTTCACGCCGGACAGAACACATGAACACTGAAGCTTTCTTT
TRBV5-1	.	TRBJ2-5	12	.	CASSLIQETQYF	TGCGCCAGCAGCTTGATCCAAGAGACCCAGTACTTC
TRBV4-1	.	TRBJ1-6	16	TRBD1	CASSLGQGPVVGALHF	TGCGCCAGCAGCCTAGGACAGGGCCCCGTGGTAGGGGCCCTCCACTTT
TRBV9	once	TRBJ2-5	16	.	CASSVGAAPPQETQYF	TGTGCCAGCAGCGTTGGGGCAGCCCCACCCCAAGAGACCCAGTACTTC
TRBV14	.	TRBJ1-2	13	.	CASSQDMRTAVTF	TGTGCCAGCAGCCAAGATATGAGGACGGCCGTCACCTTC
TRBV18	.	TRBJ1-5	14	.	CASSPTGYYQPQHF	TGTGCCAGCTCGCCTACAGGGTATTATCAGCCCCAGCATTTT
TRBV6-2/TRBV6-3	.	TRBJ1-5	16	TRBD1	CASSDQDRGRHQPQHF	TGTGCCAGCAGTGACCAGGACAGGGGACGACATCAGCCCCAGCATTTT
TRBV30	.	TRBJ1-2	16	TRBD1	CAWSVLGQGWGYGYTF	TGTGCCTGGAGTGTACTGGGACAGGGATGGGGCTATGGCTACACCTTC
TRBV5-6	.	TRBJ2-7	14	.	CASSLMQASYEQYF	TGTGCCAGCAGCTTGATGCAGGCATCCTACGAGCAGTACTTC
TRBV9	.	TRBJ1-2	10	.	CASTNYGYTF	TGTGCCTCCACGAACTATGGCTACACCTTC